This T cell receptor beta chain derives from a study of blood T cell repertoires in COVID-19. For the study at large: In each case, the material was cDNA or gDNA derived from T cells, B-cell-depleted T cells, or PBMCs.

Original methodology: Researchers report that nucleated cell counts were estimated from reference gene primer amplification. Profiling relied on immunoSEQ multiplex PCR, and the TCRdb table lists in-frame clones only, not all of them. V, J and clone size derive from that table, while D and trimming were established from the DNA sequence. The table shows roughly 200,000 clones, with roughly 80% occurring only once. The CDR3 loop spans 16 amino acids. Germline CDR1 reads ENHRY; CDR2 reads SYGVKD. Trimming shortened V by 2 bases and J by 8 bases, and 20 bases separated the two germline ends. The chain combines TRBV10-3 with TRBJ2-3, with a weak D call TRBD2 (6 bases). This TCR came from a woman older than 75 with active or convalescent COVID-19. The sample comprised peripheral blood. CDR3 sequence reads: CAISEIPGDALGTQYF. Written as DNA, the CDR3 is TGTGCCATCAGTGAGATCCCGGGGGACGCTTTAGGTACGCAGTATTTT.